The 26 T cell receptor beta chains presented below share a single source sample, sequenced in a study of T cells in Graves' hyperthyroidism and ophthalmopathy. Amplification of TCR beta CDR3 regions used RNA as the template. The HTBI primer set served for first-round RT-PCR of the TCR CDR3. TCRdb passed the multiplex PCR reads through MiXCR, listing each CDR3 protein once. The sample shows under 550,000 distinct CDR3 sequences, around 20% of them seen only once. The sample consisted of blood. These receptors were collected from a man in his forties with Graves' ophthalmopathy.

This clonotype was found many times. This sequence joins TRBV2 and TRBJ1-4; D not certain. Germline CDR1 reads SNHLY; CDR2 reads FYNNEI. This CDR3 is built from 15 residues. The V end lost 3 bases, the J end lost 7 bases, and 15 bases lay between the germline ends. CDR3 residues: CASSERAGRSEKLFF. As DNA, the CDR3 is TGTGCCAGCAGTGAGAGGGCGGGCCGGAGTGAAAAACTGTTTTTT.

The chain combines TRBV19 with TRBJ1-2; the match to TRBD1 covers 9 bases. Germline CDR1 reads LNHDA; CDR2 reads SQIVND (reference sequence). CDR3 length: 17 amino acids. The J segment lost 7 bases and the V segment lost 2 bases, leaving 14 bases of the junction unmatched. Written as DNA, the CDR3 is TGTGCCAGTAGTATATCGTCTCGGGGACAGGGATATTTTGGCTACACCTTC. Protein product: CASSISSRGQGYFGYTF.

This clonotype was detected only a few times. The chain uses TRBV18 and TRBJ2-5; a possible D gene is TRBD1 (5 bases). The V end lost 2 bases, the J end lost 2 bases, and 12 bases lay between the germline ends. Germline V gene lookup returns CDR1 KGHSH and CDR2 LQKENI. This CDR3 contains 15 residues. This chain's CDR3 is CASSPLAGKQETQYF. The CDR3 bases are TGTGCCAGCTCACCATTAGCAGGGAAACAAGAGACCCAGTACTTC. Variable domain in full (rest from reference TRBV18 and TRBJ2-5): NAGVMQNPRHLVRRRGQEARLRCSPMKGHSHVYWYRQLPEEGLKFMVYLQKENIIDESGMPKERFSAEFPKEGPSILRIQQVVRGDSAAYFCASSPLAGKQETQYFGPGTRLLVL.

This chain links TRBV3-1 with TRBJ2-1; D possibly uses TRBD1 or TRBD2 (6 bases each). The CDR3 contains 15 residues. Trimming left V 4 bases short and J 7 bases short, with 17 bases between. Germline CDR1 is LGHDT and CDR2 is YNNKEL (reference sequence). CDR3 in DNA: TGTGCCAGCAGCCGTAGGGGGAGGAGGGGGAATGAGCAGTTCTTC. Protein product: CASSRRGRRGNEQFF.

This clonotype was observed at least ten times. The CDR3 spells CASSPQGIGELFF. DNA of the CDR3: TGTGCCAGCAGTCCACAGGGAATCGGGGAGCTGTTTTTT. The chain carries TRBV2 and TRBJ2-2, with a possible D match to TRBD1 (6 bases). CDR1 SNHLY and CDR2 FYNNEI come from the germline V gene. V was trimmed by 5 bases and J by 7 bases, leaving 11 bases between them. This CDR3 has 13 amino acids.

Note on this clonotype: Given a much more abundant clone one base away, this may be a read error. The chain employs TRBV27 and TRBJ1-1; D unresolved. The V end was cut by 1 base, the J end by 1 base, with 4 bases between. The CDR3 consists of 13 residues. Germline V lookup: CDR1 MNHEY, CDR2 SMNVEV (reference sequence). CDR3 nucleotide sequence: TGTGCCAGCAGTTTATTCAAGAACACTGAAGCTTTCTTT. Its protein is CASSLFKNTEAFF.

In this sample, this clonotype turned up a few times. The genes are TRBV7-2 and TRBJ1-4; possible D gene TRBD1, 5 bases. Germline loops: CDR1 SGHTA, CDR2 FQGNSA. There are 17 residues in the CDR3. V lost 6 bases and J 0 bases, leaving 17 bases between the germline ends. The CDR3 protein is CASSPTGQSSTNEKLFF. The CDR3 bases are TGTGCCAGCAGTCCTACCGGACAAAGCTCAACTAATGAAAAACTGTTTTTT.

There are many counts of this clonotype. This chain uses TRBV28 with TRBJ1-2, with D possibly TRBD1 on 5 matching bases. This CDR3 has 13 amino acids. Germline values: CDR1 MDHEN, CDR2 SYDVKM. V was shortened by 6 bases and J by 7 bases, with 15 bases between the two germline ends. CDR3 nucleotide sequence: TGTGCCAGCAGGGTGGGGCAGGGCCCTGGCTACACCTTC. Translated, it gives CASRVGQGPGYTF.

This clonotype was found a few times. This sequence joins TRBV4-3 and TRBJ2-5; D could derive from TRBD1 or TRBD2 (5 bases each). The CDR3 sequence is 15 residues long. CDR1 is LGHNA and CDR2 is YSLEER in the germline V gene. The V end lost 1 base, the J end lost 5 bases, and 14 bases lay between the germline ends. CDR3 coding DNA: TGCGCCAGCAGCCAAGGGGACCTATGGCAGGAGACCCAGTACTTC. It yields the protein CASSQGDLWQETQYF.

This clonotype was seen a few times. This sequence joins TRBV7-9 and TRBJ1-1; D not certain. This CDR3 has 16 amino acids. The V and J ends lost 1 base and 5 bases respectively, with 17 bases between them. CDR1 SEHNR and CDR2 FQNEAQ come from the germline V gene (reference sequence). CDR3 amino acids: CASSLVYSHRRTEAFF. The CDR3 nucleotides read TGTGCCAGCAGCTTAGTGTATTCCCATCGAAGGACTGAAGCTTTCTTT.

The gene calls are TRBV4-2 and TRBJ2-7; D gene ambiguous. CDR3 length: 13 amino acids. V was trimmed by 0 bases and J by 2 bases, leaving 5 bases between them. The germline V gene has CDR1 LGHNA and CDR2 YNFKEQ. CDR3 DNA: TGTGCCAGCAGCCAAGAACTGGCCTACGAGCAGTACTTC. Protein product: CASSQELAYEQYF.

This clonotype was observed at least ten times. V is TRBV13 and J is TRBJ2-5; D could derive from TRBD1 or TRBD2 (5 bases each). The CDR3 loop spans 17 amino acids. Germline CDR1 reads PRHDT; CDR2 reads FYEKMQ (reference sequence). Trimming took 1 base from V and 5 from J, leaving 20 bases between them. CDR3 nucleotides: TGTGCCAGCAGCTTAGAGGTCATGTCGGGAAGACAGGAGACCCAGTACTTC. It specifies CASSLEVMSGRQETQYF.

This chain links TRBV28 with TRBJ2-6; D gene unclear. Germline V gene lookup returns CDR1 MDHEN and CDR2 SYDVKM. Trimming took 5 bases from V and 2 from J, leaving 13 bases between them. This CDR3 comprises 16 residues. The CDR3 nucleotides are TGTGCCAGCAGTCCTAGGGTAGGCGCTGGGGCCAACGTCCTGACTTTC. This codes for CASSPRVGAGANVLTF.

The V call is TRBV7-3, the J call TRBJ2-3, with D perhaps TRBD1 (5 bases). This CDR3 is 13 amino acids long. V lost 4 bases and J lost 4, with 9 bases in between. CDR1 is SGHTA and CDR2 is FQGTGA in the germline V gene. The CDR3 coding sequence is TGTGCCAGCAGCTCCGTAGGGGCAGATACGCAGTATTTT. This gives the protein CASSSVGADTQYF.

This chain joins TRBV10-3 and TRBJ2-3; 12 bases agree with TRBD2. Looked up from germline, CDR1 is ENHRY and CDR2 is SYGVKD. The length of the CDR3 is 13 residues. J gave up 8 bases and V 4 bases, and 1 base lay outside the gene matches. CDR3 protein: CAISGGLAGTQYF. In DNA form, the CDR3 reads TGTGCCATCAGTGGGGGACTAGCGGGTACGCAGTATTTT.

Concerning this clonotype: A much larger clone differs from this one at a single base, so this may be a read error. The CDR3 is CSSPVALATDTQYF. CDR3 bases: TGCAGTTCTCCGGTGGCTCTTGCCACAGATACGCAGTATTTT. The V gene is TRBV20-1, the J gene TRBJ2-3; no reliable D call. The CDR3 loop spans 14 amino acids. Trimming removed 8 bases from V and 2 bases from J, with 17 bases in between. The germline gives CDR1 DFQATT, CDR2 SNEGSKA (reference sequence).

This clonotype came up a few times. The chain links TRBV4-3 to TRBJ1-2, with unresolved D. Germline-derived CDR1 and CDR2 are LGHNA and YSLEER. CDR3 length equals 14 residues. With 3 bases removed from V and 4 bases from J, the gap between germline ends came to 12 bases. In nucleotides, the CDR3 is TGCGCCAGCAGCCAGCCCGCCGCTTCCTATGGCTACACCTTC. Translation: CASSQPAASYGYTF.

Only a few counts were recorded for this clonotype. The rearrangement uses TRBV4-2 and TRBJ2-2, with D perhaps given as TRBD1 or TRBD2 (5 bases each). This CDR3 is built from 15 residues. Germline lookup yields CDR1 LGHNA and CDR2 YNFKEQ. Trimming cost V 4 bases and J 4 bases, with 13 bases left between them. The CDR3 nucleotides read TGTGCCAGCAGCCCCCGCCATGGGGGCACCGGGGAGCTGTTTTTT. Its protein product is CASSPRHGGTGELFF.

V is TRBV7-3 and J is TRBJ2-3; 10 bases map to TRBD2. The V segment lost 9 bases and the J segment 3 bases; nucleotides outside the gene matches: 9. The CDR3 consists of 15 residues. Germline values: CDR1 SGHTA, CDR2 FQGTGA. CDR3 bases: TGTGCCAGTAGCCCTAGCGGGAGCGAGACAGATACGCAGTATTTT. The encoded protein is CASSPSGSETDTQYF.

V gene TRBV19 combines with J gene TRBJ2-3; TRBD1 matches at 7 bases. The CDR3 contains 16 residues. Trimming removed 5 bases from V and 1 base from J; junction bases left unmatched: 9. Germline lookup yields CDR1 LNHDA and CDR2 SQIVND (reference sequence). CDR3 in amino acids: CASSQPQGIGTDTQYF. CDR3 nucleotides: TGTGCCAGTAGTCAGCCACAGGGGATAGGCACAGATACGCAGTATTTT.

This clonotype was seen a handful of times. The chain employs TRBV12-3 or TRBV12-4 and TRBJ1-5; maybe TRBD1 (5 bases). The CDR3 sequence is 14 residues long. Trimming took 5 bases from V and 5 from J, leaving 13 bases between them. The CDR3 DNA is TGTGCCAGCAGTCCCCCCGGGGGGTATCAGCCCCAGCATTTT. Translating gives CASSPPGGYQPQHF.

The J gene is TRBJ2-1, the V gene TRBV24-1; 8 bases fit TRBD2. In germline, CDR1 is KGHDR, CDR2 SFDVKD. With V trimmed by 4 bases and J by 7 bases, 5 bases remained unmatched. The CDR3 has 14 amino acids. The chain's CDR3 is CATSDERERNEQFF. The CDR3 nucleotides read TGTGCCACCAGTGACGAGCGGGAGAGGAATGAGCAGTTCTTC.

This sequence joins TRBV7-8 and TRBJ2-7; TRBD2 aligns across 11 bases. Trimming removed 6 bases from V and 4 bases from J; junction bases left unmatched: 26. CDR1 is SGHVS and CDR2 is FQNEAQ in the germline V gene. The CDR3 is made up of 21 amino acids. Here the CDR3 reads CASSSRPGTSGAGSQGYEQYF. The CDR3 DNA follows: TGTGCCAGCAGTTCCCGCCCCGGGACTAGCGGCGCCGGTAGTCAAGGGTACGAGCAGTACTTC.

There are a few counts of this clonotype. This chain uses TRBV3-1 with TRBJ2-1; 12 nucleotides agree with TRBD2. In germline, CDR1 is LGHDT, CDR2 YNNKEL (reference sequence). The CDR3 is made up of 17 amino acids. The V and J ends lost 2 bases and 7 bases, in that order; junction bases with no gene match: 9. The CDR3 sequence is CASSQTTGLAGRNEQFF. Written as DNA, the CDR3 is TGTGCCAGCAGCCAAACGACGGGACTAGCGGGCCGAAATGAGCAGTTCTTC.

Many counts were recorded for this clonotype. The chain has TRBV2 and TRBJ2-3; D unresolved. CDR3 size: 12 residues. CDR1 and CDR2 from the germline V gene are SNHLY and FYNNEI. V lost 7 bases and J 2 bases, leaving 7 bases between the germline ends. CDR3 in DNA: TGTGCCAGCAAGGCGTACACAGATACGCAGTATTTT. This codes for CASKAYTDTQYF.

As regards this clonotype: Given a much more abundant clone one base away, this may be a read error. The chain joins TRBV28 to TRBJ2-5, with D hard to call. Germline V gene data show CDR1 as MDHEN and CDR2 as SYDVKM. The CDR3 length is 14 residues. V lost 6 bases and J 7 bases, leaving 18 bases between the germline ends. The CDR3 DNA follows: TGTGCCAGCAGCCTGCACCGAAAGATGGCGACCCAGTACTTC. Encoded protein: CASSLHRKMATQYF.